The present T cell receptor (beta chain) was sequenced within a study of memory CD4+ T cells and cytomegalovirus serostatus (dated by TCRdb to about 2019). Concerning the study at large: A total of about 35 healthy Belgian adults, of whom 9 were CMV seropositive and about 25 were CMV seronegative, were included in the cohort. CD4+ memory TCRbeta repertoires of a Belgian cohort with known cytomegalovirus serostatus were sequenced in order to replicate a published TCR-based CMV serostatus classifier.

Results the study describes overall, beyond this receptor: For predicting CMV serostatus, the median bootstrapped AUC was approximately 0.95 using the original framework and roughly 0.91 using a US-trained random forest. Results were interpreted as suggesting that the CMV-associated TCR signature is largely present in the CD4+ memory repertoire. Only CD4+CD45RO+ memory cells were sequenced, unlike the original study, which covered naive and memory CD4+ and CD8+ populations. On the Belgian cohort, the classifier built on the original framework reached a median bootstrapped AUC of about 0.95, with a 95% CI of 0.76-1.00. Of under 200 previously reported CMV-associated TCRbeta sequences, approximately 64 appeared in the CD4+ memory repertoires, each in one to five individuals.

V is trimmed back by 0 bases and J by 7 bases, and the junction contains 9 bases that no gene match accounts for. CDR1 is given as SGHRS and CDR2 as YFSETQ, both from the germline V gene. From the cysteine through the phenylalanine, the CDR3 covers 16 amino acids. The read is trimmed to its CDR3 DNA, 48 bases read in frame from base 1. Single viable CD3+CD4+CD8-CD45RO+ cells were sorted as memory CD4+ T cells on a FACSAria II. CMV serostatus was assessed using a Roche Elecsys assay, by which serum IgG against CMV pp150, pp28, p38 and p52 was detected. After the samples were thawed, total CD4+ T cells were enriched through positive selection using CD4 magnetic microbeads. The samples came from a different study that was designed specifically to examine the CD4+ T cell memory repertoire. Peripheral blood mononuclear cells were isolated and cryopreserved following standard operating procedures; serum was stored at -80 °C. CD3-PerCP (BW264/56), CD4-APC (RPA-T4), CD45RO-PE (UCHT1) and CD8-Pacific Orange (3B5) antibodies were used for staining, and non-viable cells were excluded with Sytox blue.

The Quick-DNA Microprep Kit was used to extract genomic DNA from the sorted cells. Amplification of TCRbeta DNA was done with the immunoSEQ hsTCRbeta kit, following the protocol from the manufacturer. An Illumina MiSeq instrument was used to sequence the TCRbeta libraries. Turning to the authors' computational methods: Removing out-of-frame sequences left roughly 2.4 million distinct TCRbeta sequences, an average of around 67,000 per individual. Each individual was scored using the number of about 180 previously reported CMV-associated TCRbeta sequences that the individual carried and the total number of productive distinct TCRbeta sequences. A beta-binomial model was reimplemented in Python, and scikit-learn random forests with default parameters were trained on data from the US cohort. Classifier performance on the Belgian cohort was summarized as median AUC with percentile confidence intervals over 10,000 bootstrap iterations. TCRdb retrieved this table from immuneACCESS and kept in-frame rearrangements only. Not all clones are present; in checked studies, unresolved V genes account for under half, and no reason is known for the remainder. The V and J calls and clone size are taken from that table; D and trimming were inferred from the DNA. This sample lists about 61,000 clones; roughly 80% were detected once. Approximately 0.92% of the sample is taken by the ten largest.

On this clone: Its antigen is currently not known. Base qualities were left out, and no much larger clone turns up one base away.

Sequencing input: memory CD4+ T cells from blood. The chain is made from TRBV5-1 and TRBJ2-1; 8 bases in the middle match TRBD2. This receptor was taken from an adult in good health and CMV-seronegative. The nucleotides read TGCGCCAGCAGCTTGGGGTCCGGGGGGGCTAGTAATGAGCAGTTCTTC. Its translation is CASSLGSGGASNEQFF. Supplemented by the reference TRBV5-1 and TRBJ2-1 proteins around the CDR3, the complete variable domain is KAGVTQTPRYLIKTRGQQVTLSCSPISGHRSVSWYQQTPGQGLQFLFEYFSETQRNKGNFPGRFSGRQFSNSRSEMNVSTLELGDSALYLCASSLGSGGASNEQFFGPGTRLTVL.